This record covers a single T cell receptor (beta chain). This entry comes from a study of blood T cell repertoires in COVID-19. Clones were sequenced by immunoSEQ multiplex PCR, and TCRdb holds only the in-frame ones, with some missing. The sample contains about 230,000 clones, approximately 87% of which appear only once. The CDR3 loop spans 13 amino acids. From germline, CDR1 is MNHEY and CDR2 SMNVEV (reference sequence). Trimming cost V 9 bases and J 4 bases, with 15 bases left between them. The sequence was collected from a woman in her seventies with active or convalescent COVID-19. Material for sequencing was peripheral blood. The chain combines TRBV27 with TRBJ1-1, with D hard to call. The CDR3 reads CASLQRLSTEAFF. Written as DNA, the CDR3 is TGTGCCAGTCTACAGCGGCTAAGCACTGAAGCTTTCTTT.